A single TCR beta chain is shown here with its context. No cognate antigen has been identified for it. No base quality values were provided; no much bigger clone lies one nucleotide off. Its CDR3 holds 14 amino acids, cysteine through phenylalanine. CDR3 DNA only is kept here, 42 bases in frame from base 1. As encoded in the germline V gene, CDR1 is SGHTA while CDR2 is FQGTGA. V sheds 5 bases and J sheds 2 bases, leaving 12 bases between their ends. The record originates from a study of blood T cell repertoires in COVID-19 (dated by TCRdb to about 2020). About the full investigation: Samples covering the acute and convalescent phases of COVID-19 were provided by collaborators in the United States, Italy and Spain. Deeply sampled blood TCRbeta repertoires from subjects exposed to, actively infected with, or recovered from COVID-19 were included in the dataset. Sample metadata almost always included a de-identified subject ID, COVID-19 status, age in years and sex. The repertoires were released in a freely available public database intended as a resource for research on the immune response to SARS-CoV-2. The prospective study material was composed of cDNA or gDNA derived from T cells, B-cell-depleted T cells, or PBMCs. Samples were obtained from the ongoing ImmuneRACE study (first 160 participants) and from about 1,300 subjects provided by 6 global collaborators. HLA class I and class II types, where available, came from metadata supplied by the sample provider rather than from assay-based typing. What the study reported, not specific to this receptor: Clinical and demographic metadata were provided uncurated, with the amount varying by source and participant.

The collaborating institutions used their own protocols to collect whole blood in K2EDTA tubes. For TCRbeta analysis, collaborators shipped samples in one of three forms: frozen whole blood, isolated PBMCs, or DNA extracted from either of those sample types. The immunoSEQ Assay, a bias-controlled multiplex PCR, was used to amplify TCRbeta CDR3 regions from genomic DNA. Per the source publication's procedure: Within the assay, amplification of reference gene primers was used to estimate how many nucleated cells each sample contained. To quantify the absolute abundance of each unique TCRbeta CDR3 rearrangement, sequence reads were collapsed and filtered. Productive Simpson clonality was computed per sample as the square root of Simpson's diversity index over productive rearrangements. TCRdb's version of the immuneACCESS table is confined to in-frame rearrangements and falls short of the full clone set. An unresolved V gene accounts for under half of the shortfall where checked; the remainder is of unknown origin. V and J calls and clone size are given by that table; D and trimming were obtained from the DNA. Here the sample has some 150,000 clones; about 80% occur a single time. 3% to 5% of the sample is held by the ten biggest clonotypes.

Here the chain combines TRBV7-3 and TRBJ1-1; the D gene is unclear. The clonotype originates from a woman aged 55-75 years with acute or convalescent COVID-19. The specimen sequenced was peripheral blood. The CDR3 is CASSPNSDNTEAFF. The nucleotide sequence is TGTGCCAGCAGCCCCAATTCAGATAACACTGAAGCTTTCTTT.